This TCR beta chain emerged from a study of neurological immune-mediated disorders (dated by TCRdb to about 2019). The study in broad terms: Among the approximately 34 multiple sclerosis patients, relapsing-remitting MS accounted for some 30 and secondary progressive MS accounted for 3. Peripheral blood TCR-beta repertoires from patients with HTLV-I-associated myelopathy (HAM/TSP), patients with multiple sclerosis, and healthy controls were compared in the study using UMI-based sequencing. The approximately 100 TCR-beta libraries included longitudinal samples, technical triplicates and paired sorted CD4+ and CD8+ T-cell subsets alongside PBMC samples. Longitudinal HAM/TSP and healthy donors had 3 time-points each (about 3-45 month intervals). Of the approximately 70 subjects in the cohort, around 15 were HAM/TSP patients, about 35 were multiple sclerosis patients, and 20 were healthy controls.

cDNA was synthesized by template-switch 5'RACE using a primer with a 10-nucleotide random unique molecular identifier that tagged each TCR transcript. Every sequencing run yielded over 180 million TCR-beta sequences covering 15-18 subjects. Total RNA was extracted with the RNeasy kit. The KAPA Real-time Library Amplification kit was used to amplify TCR-beta VDJ regions with primers for the TCR constant region and the 5'RACE anchor. A first PCR added sample indexes and Illumina adaptors, after which a second PCR increased the library yield. After Ampure bead purification, the roughly 650 bp TCR product was size-selected on a 2% E-gel SizeSelection system. Before pooling, libraries had their quality checked on a Bioanalyzer, their concentration measured with Qubit, and their quantity determined with the Kapa Library Quantification kit. An Illumina HiSeq 2500 was used to sequence the libraries paired-end at 2 x 150 bp. To increase sequence diversity, 25-30% phiX was spiked into each library pool. As for how the authors treated the data: Quality-filtered reads were processed with the UMI-based MiGEC pipeline, which removed over 80% of raw TCR sequences during error correction. VDJ genes were aligned to IMGT germline references, and each clonotype was defined by a unique CDR3 amino acid sequence together with V-J genes. Clonal expansion, Shannon diversity and CDR3 relatedness (CalcPairwiseDistances, ClusterSamples) were evaluated with VDJtools, and phylogenetic trees were built with CLCbio workbench. A clone was classed as expanded if it had 8 or more unique UMIs, a cutoff based on coefficient-of-variation modelling across technical triplicates. The public reads were reanalyzed by TCRdb: fastp trimming at Q25, MiXCR alignment, in-frame beta chains only. Here each entry gathers all rows of one CDR3 protein and keeps the most common genes and DNA. Here the V and J calls rest on TCRdb's processing, not on the authors' analysis. The sample contains about 80,000 distinct CDR3 sequences, more than 5% of them found a single time. 6.5% to 9.5% of the sample is taken by the ten largest.

Broader findings and caveats from the paper: Expanded clones from different subjects shared no identical CDR3 amino acid sequences, which suggests that TCR-beta repertoires were private in all groups. TCR clonal expansion was highest in HAM/TSP patients and lowest in MS patients, with MS patients falling below even healthy controls. In phylogenetic analysis, the repertoires of 18 of 34 MS patients grouped into a cluster of related CDR3 sequences, which suggests a possible signature at the repertoire level. The MS cluster showed no association with clinical or MRI features, and the authors stated that larger cohorts are needed.

The trim is 0 bases for V and 1 base for J, with a gap of 6 bases between the germline ends. There are 15 amino acids in the CDR3, from cysteine to phenylalanine inclusive. Kept here is only the CDR3 DNA, which spans 45 bases and is read in frame from base 1. CDR1 and CDR2 (SGHVS, FNYEAQ) derive from the germline V gene. According to the study, the label for this sample's time point signals: longitudinal time-point 2. Unsorted PBMC libraries were generated from 2 million PBMCs stored in RNAlater at -80 °C until RNA extraction. The multiple sclerosis patients were enrolled in a US clinical protocol that evaluated disease progression with magnetic resonance imaging. Peripheral blood was subjected to Ficoll-Hypaque density gradient centrifugation to isolate PBMCs, which were then cryopreserved in liquid nitrogen. This clonotype has a count of ten or more. What antigen it recognizes has not been identified. Being one base from a much bigger clone, this may be a read error.

The sequence joins TRBV7-6 to TRBJ2-2, with a weak D call of TRBD1 (5 bases match). The origin of this receptor is a woman aged 55-69 years with multiple sclerosis. What was sequenced was PBMCs. The DNA is as follows: TGTGCCAGCAGCTTAGCCGGACAGAACACCGGGGAGCTGTTTTTT. Its protein reads: CASSLAGQNTGELFF.